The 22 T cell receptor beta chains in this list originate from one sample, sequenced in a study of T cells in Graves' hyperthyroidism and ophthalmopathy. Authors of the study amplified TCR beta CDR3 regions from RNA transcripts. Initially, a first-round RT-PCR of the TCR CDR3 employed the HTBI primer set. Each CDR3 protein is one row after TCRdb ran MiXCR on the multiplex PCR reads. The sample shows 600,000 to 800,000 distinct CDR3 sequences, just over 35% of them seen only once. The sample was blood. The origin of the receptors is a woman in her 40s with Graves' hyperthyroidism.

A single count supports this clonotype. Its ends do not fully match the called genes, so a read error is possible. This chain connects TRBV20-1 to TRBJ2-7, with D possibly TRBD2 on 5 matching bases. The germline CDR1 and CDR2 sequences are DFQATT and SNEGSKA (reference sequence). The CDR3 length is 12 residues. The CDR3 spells CSARRGIYEQYF. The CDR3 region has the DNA TGCAGTGCTAGACGGGGTATCTACGAGCAATACTTC.

Here the CDR3 DNA reads TGTGCCAGCAGCTTAGCAACCGGGACAGAACAGCCCCAGCATTTT. This gives the protein CASSLATGTEQPQHF. The gene calls are TRBV7-8 and TRBJ1-5, with TRBD1 matching over 7 bases. Germline lookup yields CDR1 SGHVS and CDR2 FQNEAQ. Trimming cost V 0 bases and J 7 bases; bases outside gene matches: 6. This CDR3 has 15 residues. The variable domain in full, with the rest retrieved from reference TRBV7-8 and TRBJ1-5, is GAGVSQSPRYKVAKRGQDVALRCDPISGHVSLFWYQQALGQGPEFLTYFQNEAQLDKSGLPSDRFFAERPEGSVSTLKIQRTQQEDSAVYLCASSLATGTEQPQHFGDGTRLSIL.

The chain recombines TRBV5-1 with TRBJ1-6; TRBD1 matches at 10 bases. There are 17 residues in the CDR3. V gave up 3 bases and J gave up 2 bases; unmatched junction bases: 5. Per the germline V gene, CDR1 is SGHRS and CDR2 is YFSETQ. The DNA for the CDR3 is TGCGCCAGCAGCTGGGGACAGGGGAGCGCCTATAATTCACCCCTCCACTTT. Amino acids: CASSWGQGSAYNSPLHF.

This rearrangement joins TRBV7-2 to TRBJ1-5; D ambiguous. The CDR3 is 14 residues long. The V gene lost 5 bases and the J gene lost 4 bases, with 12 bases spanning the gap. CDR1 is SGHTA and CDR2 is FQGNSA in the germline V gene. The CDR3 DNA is TGTGCCAGCAGCAACCTGGTACTGAATCAGCCCCAGCATTTT. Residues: CASSNLVLNQPQHF. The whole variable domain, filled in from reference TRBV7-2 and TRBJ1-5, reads GAGVSQSPSNKVTEKGKDVELRCDPISGHTALYWYRQSLGQGLEFLIYFQGNSAPDKSGLPSDRFSAERTGGSVSTLTIQRTQQEDSAVYLCASSNLVLNQPQHFGDGTRLSIL.

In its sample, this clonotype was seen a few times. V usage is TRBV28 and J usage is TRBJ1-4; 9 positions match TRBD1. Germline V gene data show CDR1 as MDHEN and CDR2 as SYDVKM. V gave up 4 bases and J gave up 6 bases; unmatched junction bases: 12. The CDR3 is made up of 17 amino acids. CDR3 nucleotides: TGTGCCAGCAGTTCAGCCGGGACAGGGTTTTCGTATGAAAAACTGTTTTTT. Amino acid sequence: CASSSAGTGFSYEKLFF.

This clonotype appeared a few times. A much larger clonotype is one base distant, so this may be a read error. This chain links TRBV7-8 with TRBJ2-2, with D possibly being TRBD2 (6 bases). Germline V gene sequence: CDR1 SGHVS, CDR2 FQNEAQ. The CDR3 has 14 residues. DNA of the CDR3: TGTGCCAGCAGGATAGGGCCAGACACCGGGGGGCTGTTTTTT. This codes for CASRIGPDTGGLFF.

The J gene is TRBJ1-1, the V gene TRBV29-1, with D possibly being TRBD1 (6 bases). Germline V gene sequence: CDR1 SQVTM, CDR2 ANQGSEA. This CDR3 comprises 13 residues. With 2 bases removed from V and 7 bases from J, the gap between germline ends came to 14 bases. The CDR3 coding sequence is TGCAGCGTTGAAACAGGGCTAGGCAGTGAAGCTTTCTTT. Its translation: CSVETGLGSEAFF.

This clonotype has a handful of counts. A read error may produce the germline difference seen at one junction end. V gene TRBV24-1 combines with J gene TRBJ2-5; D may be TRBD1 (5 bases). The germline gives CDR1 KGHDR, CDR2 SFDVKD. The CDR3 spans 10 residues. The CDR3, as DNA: TGTGCCTCCAGGGCGGAGACCCAGTACTTC. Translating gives CASRAETQYF.

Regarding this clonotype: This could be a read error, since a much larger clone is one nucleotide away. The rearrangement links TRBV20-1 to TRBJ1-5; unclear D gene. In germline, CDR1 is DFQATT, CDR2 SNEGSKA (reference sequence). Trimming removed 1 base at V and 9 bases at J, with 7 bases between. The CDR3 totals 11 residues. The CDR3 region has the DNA TGCAGTGCTAGAGGGGGTTCGCCCCAGCATTTT. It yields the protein CSARGGSPQHF.

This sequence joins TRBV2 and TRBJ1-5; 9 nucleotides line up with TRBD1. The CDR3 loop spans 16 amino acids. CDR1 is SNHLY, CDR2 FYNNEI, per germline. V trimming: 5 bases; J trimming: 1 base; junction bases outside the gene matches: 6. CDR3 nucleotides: TGTGCCAGCAGTTACAGGGGGCATTTGAGCAATCAGCCCCAGCATTTT. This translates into CASSYRGHLSNQPQHF. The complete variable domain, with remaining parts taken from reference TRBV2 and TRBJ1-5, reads EPEVTQTPSHQVTQMGQEVILRCVPISNHLYFYWYRQILGQKVEFLVSFYNNEISEKSEIFDDQFSVERPDGSNFTLKIRSTKLEDSAMYFCASSYRGHLSNQPQHFGDGTRLSIL.

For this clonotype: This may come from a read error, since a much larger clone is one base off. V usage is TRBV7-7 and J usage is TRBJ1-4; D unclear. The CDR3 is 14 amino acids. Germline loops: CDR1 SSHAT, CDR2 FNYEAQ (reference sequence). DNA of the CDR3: TGTGCTAGCAGTTACGCCCCCGCGGATGAAAAACTGTTTTTT. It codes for CASSYAPADEKLFF.

The CDR3 here is CASRAQSTATPNSPLHF. CDR3 DNA: TGTGCCAGCAGGGCCCAATCGACGGCAACCCCTAATTCACCCCTCCACTTT. The chain recombines TRBV7-2 with TRBJ1-6; no clear D gene. CDR1 is SGHTA and CDR2 is FQGNSA in the germline V gene. This CDR3 comprises 17 residues. With 6 bases removed from V and 6 bases from J, the gap between germline ends came to 21 bases.

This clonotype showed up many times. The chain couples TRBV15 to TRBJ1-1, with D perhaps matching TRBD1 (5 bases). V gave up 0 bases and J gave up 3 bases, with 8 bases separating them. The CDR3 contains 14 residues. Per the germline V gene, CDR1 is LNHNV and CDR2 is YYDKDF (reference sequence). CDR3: CATSRDGGDTEAFF. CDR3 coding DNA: TGTGCCACCAGCAGAGATGGGGGGGACACTGAAGCTTTCTTT. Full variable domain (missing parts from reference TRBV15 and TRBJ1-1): DAMVIQNPRYQVTQFGKPVTLSCSQTLNHNVMYWYQQKSSQAPKLLFHYYDKDFNNEADTPDNFQSRRPNTSFCFLDIRSPGLGDTAMYLCATSRDGGDTEAFFGQGTRLTVV.

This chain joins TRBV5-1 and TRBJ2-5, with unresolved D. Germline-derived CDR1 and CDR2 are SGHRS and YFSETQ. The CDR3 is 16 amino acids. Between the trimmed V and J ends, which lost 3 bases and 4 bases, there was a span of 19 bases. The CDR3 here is CASSSSGMGGVETQYF. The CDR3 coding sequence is TGCGCCAGCAGCTCCTCAGGCATGGGTGGCGTAGAGACCCAGTACTTC. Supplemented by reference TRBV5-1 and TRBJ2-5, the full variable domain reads KAGVTQTPRYLIKTRGQQVTLSCSPISGHRSVSWYQQTPGQGLQFLFEYFSETQRNKGNFPGRFSGRQFSNSRSEMNVSTLELGDSALYLCASSSSGMGGVETQYFGPGTRLLVL.

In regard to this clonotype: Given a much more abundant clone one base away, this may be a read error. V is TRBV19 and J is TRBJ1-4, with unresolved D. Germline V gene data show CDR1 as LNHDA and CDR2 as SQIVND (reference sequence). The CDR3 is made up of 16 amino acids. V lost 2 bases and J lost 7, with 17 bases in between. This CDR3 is CASSISSSEGGEKLFF. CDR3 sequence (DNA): TGTGCCAGTAGTATAAGTTCGTCTGAGGGCGGTGAAAAACTGTTTTTT. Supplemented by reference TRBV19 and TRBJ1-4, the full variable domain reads DGGITQSPKYLFRKEGQNVTLSCEQNLNHDAMYWYRQDPGQGLRLIYYSQIVNDFQKGDIAEGYSVSREKKESFPLTVTSAQKNPTAFYLCASSISSSEGGEKLFFGSGTQLSVL.

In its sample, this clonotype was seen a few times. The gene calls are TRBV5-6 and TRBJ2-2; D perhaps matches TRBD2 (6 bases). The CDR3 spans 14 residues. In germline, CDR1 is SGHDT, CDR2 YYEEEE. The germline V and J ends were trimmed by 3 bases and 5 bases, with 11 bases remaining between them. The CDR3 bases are TGTGCCAGCAGCTCCGGGGGTTGGACCGGGGAGCTGTTTTTT. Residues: CASSSGGWTGELFF.

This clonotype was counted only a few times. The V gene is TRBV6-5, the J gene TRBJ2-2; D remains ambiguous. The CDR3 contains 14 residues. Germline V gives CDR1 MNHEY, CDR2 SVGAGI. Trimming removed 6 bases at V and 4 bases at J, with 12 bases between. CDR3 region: CASSSATVTGELFF. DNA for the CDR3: TGTGCCAGCAGCTCCGCGACCGTCACCGGGGAGCTGTTTTTT.

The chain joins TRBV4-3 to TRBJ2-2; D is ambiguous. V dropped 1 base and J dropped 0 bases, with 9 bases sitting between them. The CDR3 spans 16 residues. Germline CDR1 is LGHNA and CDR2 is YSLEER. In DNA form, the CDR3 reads TGCGCCAGCAGCCAAGGGCTACCTCCGAACACCGGGGAGCTGTTTTTT. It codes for CASSQGLPPNTGELFF.

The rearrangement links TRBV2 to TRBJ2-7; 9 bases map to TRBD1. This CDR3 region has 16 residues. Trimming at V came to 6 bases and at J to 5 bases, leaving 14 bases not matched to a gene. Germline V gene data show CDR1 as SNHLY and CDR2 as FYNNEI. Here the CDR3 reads CASSRILPGQGNEQYF. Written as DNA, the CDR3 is TGTGCCAGCAGCCGCATTCTACCGGGACAGGGAAACGAGCAGTACTTC.

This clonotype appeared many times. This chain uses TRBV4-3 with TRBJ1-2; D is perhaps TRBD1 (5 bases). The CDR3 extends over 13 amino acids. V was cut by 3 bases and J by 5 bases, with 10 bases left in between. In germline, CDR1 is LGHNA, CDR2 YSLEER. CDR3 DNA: TGCGCCAGCAGCCAGACAGATATGTATGGCTACACCTTC. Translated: CASSQTDMYGYTF.

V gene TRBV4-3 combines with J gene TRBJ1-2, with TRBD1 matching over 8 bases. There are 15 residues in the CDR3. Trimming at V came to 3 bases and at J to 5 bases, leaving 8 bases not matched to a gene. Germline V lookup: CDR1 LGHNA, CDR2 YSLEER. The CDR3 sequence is CASSHGQGARYGYTF. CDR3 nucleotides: TGCGCCAGCAGCCATGGCCAGGGGGCTCGGTATGGCTACACCTTC.

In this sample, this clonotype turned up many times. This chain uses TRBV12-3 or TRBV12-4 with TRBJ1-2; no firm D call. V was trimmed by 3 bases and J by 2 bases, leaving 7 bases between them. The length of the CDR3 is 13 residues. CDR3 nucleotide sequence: TGTGCCAGCAGTTTGACCGCGAACTATGGCTACACCTTC. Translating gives CASSLTANYGYTF.